This TCR beta chain was sequenced during a study of lymphopenia after photon versus proton radiotherapy. Germline lookup yields CDR1 KGHSH and CDR2 LQKENI. The CDR3 is 15 residues long. V gave up 3 bases and J gave up 0 bases, with 11 bases separating them. This clone has a handful of counts. The antigen is undetermined. Study-wide points: Better survival with proton therapy was suggested as possible, not demonstrated. Under photons, naive T cells and diversity fell while effector/memory populations rose.

Only in-frame clones appear in the TCRdb table, and some are missing; sequencing was by immunoSEQ multiplex PCR. Found here are approximately 21,000 clones, 85% of them singletons; the top ten hold under 20%. The sequence derives from a man in his 60s with pancreatic cancer. The sequencing here drew on peripheral blood, taken from a patient treated with photon-based radiotherapy. The rearrangement uses TRBV18 and TRBJ1-1; D remains ambiguous. CDR3 nucleotide sequence: TGTGCCAGCTCACCCGTCGGAAATCTGAACACTGAAGCTTTCTTT. It yields the protein CASSPVGNLNTEAFF.